This is a list of T cell receptor beta chains from one sample in a study of OX40 agonist ivuxolimab in advanced cancers. Sequencing used immunoSEQ multiplex PCR; TCRdb keeps in-frame clones, though not all of them. The data show 17,000 or so clones, with 65% to 80% seen just once and around 26% held by the top ten. The sequencing used CD4+ or CD8+ T cells sorted from blood, collected in a trial of the OX40 agonist ivuxolimab. These receptor sequences come from an adult with an advanced solid tumor such as melanoma, head and neck, liver or kidney cancer. Both conserved end residues are part of each CDR3.

V	J	CDR3
TRBV28	TRBJ1-1	CASFDRGTEAFF
TRBV4-3	TRBJ2-1	CASSQDVASHEQFF
TRBV19	TRBJ2-1	CASSRTSGTNEQFF
TRBV9	TRBJ2-7	CASSAGTSSYEQYF
TRBV6-1	TRBJ1-3	CASSDGVSGNTIYF
TRBV7-2	TRBJ2-3	CASSLGQGNPGTDTQYF
TRBV4-2	TRBJ2-7	CASSQDSSGRYEQYF
TRBV2	TRBJ2-1	CASSGGYNEQFF
TRBV27	TRBJ2-2	CASSTQALARELFF
TRBV9	TRBJ2-2	CASSVAGDSGGELFF
TRBV25-1	TRBJ2-5	CASSDPGGTSGRRKTQYF